The entry that follows covers one T cell receptor beta chain sequence. Antigen specificity is unknown. This sample is part of a study of cytomegalovirus exposure and HLA in healthy donors. Findings and caveats of the study: V- and J-gene trimming in TCR beta was tied to a missense DCLRE1C variant by an analysis performed later. The study listed 164 cytomegalovirus-associated TCR beta chains.

V was clipped by 7 bases and J by 2 bases; unmatched bases: 10. This CDR3 is 17 amino acids long. Germline assignment: CDR1 ENHRY and CDR2 SYGVKD. It was with 60 Vbeta and 13 Jbeta primers that the PCR ran. This table comes from immunoSEQ multiplex PCR, and its TCRdb copy is limited to in-frame clones, with some not included. The repertoire holds about 210,000 clones, with approximately 80% as singletons. The rearrangement joins TRBV10-3 to TRBJ2-6, with 8 bases matching TRBD2. Sequencing was carried out using PBMCs. The origin of this receptor is a woman in her 30s in good health and CMV-seropositive. The CDR3: CAINPGSGVAGANVLTF. In DNA form, the CDR3 reads TGTGCCATCAACCCGGGTAGCGGGGTGGCTGGGGCCAACGTCCTGACTTTC.